These 16 T cell receptor beta chains came from one sample sequenced in a study of blood T cell repertoires in COVID-19 (TCRdb year 2020). Library preparation employed the immunoSEQ multiplex PCR assay. TCRdb limited this immuneACCESS table to in-frame rearrangements with V and J called. A share of clones is missing; checked studies link under half to unresolved V genes, and the rest is unexplained. Here the sample has some 49,000 clones; roughly 93% occur a single time. Clones ranked in the top ten supply approximately 1% of the sample. Sequencing was carried out using peripheral blood. The receptors derive from a man between 60 and 75 years old with COVID-19, enrolled during active disease.

The chain joins TRBV7-2 to TRBJ2-3, with TRBD2 matching over 9 bases. Germline V lookup: CDR1 SGHTA, CDR2 FQGNSA. After removal of 1 base from V and 7 bases from J, the junction contained 6 bases not matched to a gene. The CDR3 totals 15 residues. CDR3 sequence (DNA): TGTGCCAGCAGCTTAGAGAGCGGGGGGTATCATACGCAGTATTTT. This sequence encodes CASSLESGGYHTQYF.

The chain employs TRBV18 and TRBJ2-7; perhaps TRBD1 as D (6 bases). The CDR3 sequence is 14 residues long. Trimming shortened V by 2 bases and J by 2 bases, and 10 bases separated the two germline ends. Germline loops: CDR1 KGHSH, CDR2 LQKENI. The CDR3 DNA is TGTGCCAGCTCACCAAACGAGGGGGCCTACGAGCAGTACTTC. This translates into CASSPNEGAYEQYF.

The chain carries TRBV11-2 and TRBJ1-2; D is ambiguous. The CDR3 length is 12 residues. The germline CDR1 and CDR2 sequences are SGHAT and FQNNGV. Trimming left V 5 bases short and J 8 bases short, with 12 bases between. The CDR3, as DNA: TGTGCCAGCAGCCAATGGACTGCCGGCTACACCTTC. The encoded protein is CASSQWTAGYTF.

The chain combines TRBV10-3 with TRBJ1-1; a weak D match, TRBD1 (6 bases). CDR1 is ENHRY and CDR2 is SYGVKD in the germline V gene. Trimming shortened V by 6 bases and J by 3 bases, and 17 bases separated the two germline ends. This CDR3 has 15 amino acids. CDR3 nucleotides: TGTGCCATCAGAAATCTGGACAGAGGGGACACTGAAGCTTTCTTT. Its translation: CAIRNLDRGDTEAFF.

The chain joins TRBV30 to TRBJ2-7; D perhaps matches TRBD2 (5 bases). Germline V lookup: CDR1 GTSNPN, CDR2 SVGIG (reference sequence). The V end lost 1 base, the J end lost 4 bases, and 11 bases lay between the germline ends. The CDR3 spans 13 residues. CDR3 amino acids: CAWSAQSGYEQYF. CDR3 nucleotides: TGTGCCTGGAGTGCACAGTCGGGGTACGAGCAGTACTTC.

A single count supports this clone. J is TRBJ2-1 and V is TRBV6-6, with 8 bases lining up with TRBD1. Per germline, CDR1 MNHNY and CDR2 SVGAGI (reference sequence). The CDR3 is 15 amino acids. The trim removed 5 bases at V and 4 bases at J, leaving 7 bases unmatched. As DNA, the CDR3 is TGTGCCAGCAGTCCCGGACAGGGTTGGTACAATGAGCAGTTCTTC. The encoded protein is CASSPGQGWYNEQFF.

This chain uses TRBV2 with TRBJ2-4; D call uncertain. V was shortened by 3 bases and J by 0 bases, with 9 bases between the two germline ends. The CDR3 extends over 15 amino acids. Germline CDR1 SNHLY, CDR2 FYNNEI. The CDR3 sequence: CASSELQIAKNIQYF. The CDR3 DNA is TGTGCCAGCAGTGAGCTTCAGATAGCCAAAAACATTCAGTACTTC. The complete variable domain, with remaining parts taken from reference TRBV2 and TRBJ2-4, reads EPEVTQTPSHQVTQMGQEVILRCVPISNHLYFYWYRQILGQKVEFLVSFYNNEISEKSEIFDDQFSVERPDGSNFTLKIRSTKLEDSAMYFCASSELQIAKNIQYFGAGTRLSVL.

V is TRBV10-3 and J is TRBJ2-7; 7 bases line up with TRBD2. V was clipped by 9 bases and J by 6 bases; unmatched bases: 11. The CDR3 is 13 amino acids. Germline-derived CDR1 and CDR2 are ENHRY and SYGVKD. DNA for the CDR3: TGTGCCATTGGGGGGGAGGGCCCTTCCGAGCAGTACTTC. It specifies CAIGGEGPSEQYF.

This clone was seen more than once but under ten times. This sequence joins TRBV30 and TRBJ2-7; tentative D call: TRBD2 (6 bases). The CDR3 has 13 amino acids. The V end lost 4 bases, the J end lost 6 bases, and 16 bases lay between the germline ends. Germline V gene sequence: CDR1 GTSNPN, CDR2 SVGIG (reference sequence). CDR3 in DNA: TGTGCCTGGAATCCGAGACTAGGTGTCGAGCAGTACTTC. Translation: CAWNPRLGVEQYF.

The rearrangement links TRBV18 to TRBJ1-2; tentative D call: TRBD1 (6 bases). In germline, CDR1 is KGHSH, CDR2 LQKENI. Deletions cut 3 bases from V and 7 bases from J, with 15 bases between. The CDR3 covers 14 residues. This CDR3 reads CASSPRMQGPGYTF. The DNA of the CDR3 is TGTGCCAGCTCACCGAGAATGCAGGGGCCTGGCTACACCTTC.

The rearrangement uses TRBV19 and TRBJ2-1; 12 bases line up with TRBD1. The V gene end was trimmed by 11 bases and the J gene end by 9 bases; junction bases not matched to a gene: 11. Germline lookup yields CDR1 LNHDA and CDR2 SQIVND (reference sequence). The CDR3 length is 14 residues. CDR3 nucleotide sequence: TGTGCCGCTCAACCGGGACAGGGGGCTGGTGAGCAGTTCTTC. Protein: CAAQPGQGAGEQFF.

V usage is TRBV24-1 and J usage is TRBJ2-5; 7 bases line up with TRBD2. The CDR3 covers 15 residues. V trimming: 4 bases; J trimming: 4 bases; junction bases outside the gene matches: 8. The germline V gene has CDR1 KGHDR and CDR2 SFDVKD. CDR3 loop: CATSDPLGGRETQYF. CDR3 nucleotides: TGTGCCACCAGTGACCCCCTGGGGGGGAGAGAGACCCAGTACTTC.

The V and J genes are TRBV5-4 and TRBJ2-2; D is possibly TRBD1 (7 bases). Germline CDR1 and CDR2: SGHNT and YYREEE (reference sequence). V dropped 5 bases and J dropped 5 bases, with 16 bases sitting between them. This CDR3 has 15 residues. The CDR3 is CASRRDRGKTGELFF. The CDR3 DNA reads as TGTGCCAGCAGGCGGGACAGAGGAAAGACCGGGGAGCTGTTTTTT.

The chain is built from TRBV27 and TRBJ2-1, with 10 bases fitting TRBD1. After removal of 5 bases from V and 3 bases from J, the junction contained 10 bases not matched to a gene. This CDR3 region has 17 residues. Per germline, CDR1 MNHEY and CDR2 SMNVEV (reference sequence). For the CDR3, the DNA is TGTGCCAGCAGTCTGGAATCCGGGACAGGGGTCTACAATGAGCAGTTCTTC. Its translation is CASSLESGTGVYNEQFF.

This chain links TRBV6-5 with TRBJ1-5; D is undetermined. In germline, CDR1 is MNHEY, CDR2 SVGAGI. This CDR3 has 15 residues. Trimming left V 2 bases short and J 0 bases short, with 8 bases between. The DNA for the CDR3 is TGTGCCAGCAGTTACGGGCTACCTAGCAATCAGCCCCAGCATTTT. Translation gives CASSYGLPSNQPQHF.

This clone occurred once. This rearrangement joins TRBV5-1 to TRBJ2-2; 11 bases fit TRBD2. Trimming took 1 base from V and 3 from J; bases not matched to a gene: 11. CDR1 SGHRS and CDR2 YFSETQ come from the germline V gene. The CDR3 contains 19 residues. The CDR3 spells CASSLFGPSGGRDTGELFF. The CDR3 region has the DNA TGCGCCAGCAGCTTGTTCGGTCCTAGCGGGGGGCGAGACACCGGGGAGCTGTTTTTT. Full variable domain (rest looked up from reference TRBV5-1 and TRBJ2-2): KAGVTQTPRYLIKTRGQQVTLSCSPISGHRSVSWYQQTPGQGLQFLFEYFSETQRNKGNFPGRFSGRQFSNSRSEMNVSTLELGDSALYLCASSLFGPSGGRDTGELFFGEGSRLTVL.